This T cell receptor beta chain was identified during a study of long-term antiretroviral therapy in people with HIV. Germline V lookup: CDR1 SGDLS, CDR2 YYNGEE. V dropped 3 bases and J dropped 6; count of bases not matched to a gene: 12. The CDR3 sequence is 16 residues long. Researchers ran immunoSEQ v3.0 at survey level. The data were produced by immunoSEQ multiplex PCR, yet TCRdb's version contains in-frame clones alone and is incomplete. In the table there are 15,000 to 20,000 clones, approximately 79% of which are singletons. This clone was recorded a few times. Antigen specificity is unknown. Notes on the study in general: Data on ART adherence, viral resistance or therapy changes were unavailable.

The sequence came from a man younger than 35 with HIV. The sample in question was unsorted PBMCs, obtained 0.1 years after starting antiretroviral therapy. This sequence joins TRBV9 and TRBJ2-1, with 7 bases fitting TRBD2. CDR3 coding DNA: TGTGCCAGCAGCGAAAAAGCGGGGTTGGTAGGCAATGAGCAGTTCTTC. Protein: CASSEKAGLVGNEQFF.